This passage covers 5 T cell receptor beta chains from one sample sequenced in a study of T cells in women clearing cervical HPV infection. Clones were read by immunoSEQ multiplex PCR, and TCRdb kept only the in-frame ones, dropping some. In all, the sample yields about 20,000 clones. The sample consisted of blood buffy coat. All receptors come from a woman between 18 and 69 years old with a cervical HPV16 infection that either progressed to CIN3+ or cleared (not recorded which).

Concerning this clone itself: The CDR3 is cut off 3 residues early in the read; its end comes from the germline J gene. The chain carries TRBV5-5 and TRBJ2-2, with D perhaps matching TRBD1 (6 bases). The CDR3 runs 15 residues. Germline assignment: CDR1 SGHKS and CDR2 YYEKEE (reference sequence). The CDR3: CASSLAYRVEEKLFF. The sequenced part of the CDR3 DNA is TGTGCCAGCAGCTTGGCCTACAGGGTAGAAGAAAAG.

Of note for this clone: The CDR3 end is not reached by the read, which stops 3 residues before it; the germline J gene fills it in. The rearrangement links TRBV7-2 to TRBJ2-2; unclear D gene. This CDR3 contains 15 residues. Germline V gene lookup returns CDR1 SGHTA and CDR2 FQGNSA. Trimming removed 3 bases from V and 1 base from J, with 9 bases in between. The sequenced part of the CDR3 DNA is TGTGCCAGCAGCTTGGATCGACTGAACACCGGGGAG. Its translation is CASSLDRLNTGE. The entire CDR3 protein reads CASSLDRLNTGELFF.

To note about this clone: With the read ending 3 residues before the CDR3 end, the germline J gene is used to fill in that end. This chain uses TRBV2 with TRBJ2-1; 9 positions agree with TRBD1. The trim removed 5 bases at V and 5 bases at J, leaving 10 bases unmatched. The germline V gene has CDR1 SNHLY and CDR2 FYNNEI. The length of the CDR3 is 16 residues. CDR3 residues: CASSLKGTGGNNEQFF. CDR3 DNA, as far as it was read: TGTGCCAGCAGTCTTAAAGGTACAGGGGGCAACAATGAG.

As for this clone: The read is 3 residues too short to cover the CDR3 end, so that end is filled in from the germline J gene. The chain is built from TRBV6-2 or TRBV6-3 and TRBJ1-2; tentative D call: TRBD1 (5 bases). V was trimmed by 0 bases and J by 2 bases, leaving 7 bases between them. This CDR3 region has 14 residues. Germline values: CDR1 MNHEY, CDR2 SVGEGT. The DNA read from the CDR3 is TGTGCCAGCAGTTACTCGGGGGGAAACTATGGC. Protein: CASSYSGGNYG. The CDR3 as a whole reads CASSYSGGNYGYTF.

Regarding this clone: The missing CDR3 end, 3 residues past where the read stops, is filled in from the germline J gene. The genes are TRBV7-2 and TRBJ2-1, with 10 bases aligning to TRBD2. Germline lookup yields CDR1 SGHTA and CDR2 FQGNSA. Trimming removed 7 bases from V and 6 bases from J; junction bases left unmatched: 9. CDR3 length: 15 residues. The CDR3 loop reads CASNPGTSDLNEQFF. The sequenced CDR3 bases are TGTGCCAGCAACCCCGGGACTAGCGATCTCAATGAG.